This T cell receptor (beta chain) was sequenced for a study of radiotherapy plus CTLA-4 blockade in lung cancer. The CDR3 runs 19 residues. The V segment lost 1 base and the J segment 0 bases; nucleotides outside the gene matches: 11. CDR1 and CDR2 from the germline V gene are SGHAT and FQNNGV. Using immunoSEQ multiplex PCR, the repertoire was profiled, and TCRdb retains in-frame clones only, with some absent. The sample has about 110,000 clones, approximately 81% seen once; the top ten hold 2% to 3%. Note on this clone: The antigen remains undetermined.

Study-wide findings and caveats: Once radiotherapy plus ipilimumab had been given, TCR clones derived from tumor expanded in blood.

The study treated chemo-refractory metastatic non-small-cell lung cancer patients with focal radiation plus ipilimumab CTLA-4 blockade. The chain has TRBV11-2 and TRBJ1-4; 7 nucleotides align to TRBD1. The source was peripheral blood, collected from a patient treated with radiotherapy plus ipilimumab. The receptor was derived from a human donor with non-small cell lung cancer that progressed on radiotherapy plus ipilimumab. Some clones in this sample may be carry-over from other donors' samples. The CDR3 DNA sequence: TGTGCCAGCAGCTTAGTCCCCCTGTCCAGGGGGGCAACTAATGAAAAACTGTTTTTT. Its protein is CASSLVPLSRGATNEKLFF.